A single sample gave rise to the 20 T cell receptor beta chains below, sequenced in a study of blood T cell repertoires in COVID-19. Clones were sequenced by immunoSEQ multiplex PCR, and TCRdb holds only the in-frame ones, with some missing. Of a few hundred thousand clones in the sample, more than 80% are singletons; the top ten hold 1.2%. The sample consisted of PBMCs or T cells enriched from blood (not recorded which). The receptors derive from a man aged 30 to 39 who had recovered from COVID-19.

The chain is built from TRBV19 and TRBJ2-3; D remains ambiguous. CDR3 length: 15 residues. V lost 0 bases and J lost 4, with 11 bases in between. The germline V gene encodes CDR1 LNHDA and CDR2 SQIVND (reference sequence). The CDR3 loop is CASSIDGPSADTQYF. CDR3 DNA: TGTGCCAGTAGTATAGACGGTCCTTCGGCAGATACGCAGTATTTT.

This clone was observed once. This chain joins TRBV3-1 (or the pseudogene TRBV3-2) and TRBJ1-2, with D possibly matching TRBD1 (6 bases). Trimming removed 1 base from V and 2 bases from J, with 11 bases in between. Germline CDR1 LGHDT, CDR2 YNNKEL (reference sequence). The CDR3 extends over 15 amino acids. The CDR3 DNA follows: TGTGCCAGCAGCCAAGGAAATACAGGGAACTATGGCTACACCTTC. Its translation is CASSQGNTGNYGYTF.

The CDR3 is CASSPISSSYNEQFF. CDR3 sequence (DNA): TGTGCCAGCTCACCAATCTCTAGCTCCTACAATGAGCAGTTCTTC. This chain links TRBV18 with TRBJ2-1; D remains ambiguous. V dropped 2 bases and J dropped 0 bases, with 8 bases sitting between them. The germline CDR1 and CDR2 sequences are KGHSH and LQKENI. The CDR3 length is 15 residues.

The V call is TRBV4-1, the J call TRBJ1-3; D might be TRBD1 (5 bases). Germline CDR1 MGHRA, CDR2 YSYEKL. The CDR3 runs to 16 residues. Deletions cut 3 bases from V and 1 base from J, with 13 bases between. The CDR3 DNA follows: TGCGCCAGCAGCCAGGAGGGGTACGTATCTGGAAACACCATATATTTT. It is translated as CASSQEGYVSGNTIYF.

V is TRBV5-8 and J is TRBJ1-5; D is unclear. The germline V gene has CDR1 SGHTS and CDR2 YDEGEE. The CDR3 consists of 12 residues. V shed 4 bases and J shed 9 bases, with 11 bases lying between them. The CDR3 loop reads CASSPLLRPQHF. DNA of the CDR3: TGTGCCAGCAGCCCATTACTGCGGCCCCAGCATTTT. The entire variable domain, with the rest obtained from reference TRBV5-8 and TRBJ1-5, is as follows: EAGVTQSPTHLIKTRGQQATLRCSPISGHTSVYWYQQALGLGLQFLLWYDEGEERNRGNFPPRFSGRQFPNYSSELNVNALELEDSALYLCASSPLLRPQHFGDGTRLSIL.

This clone has a single count. The genes are TRBV19 and TRBJ1-4, with D possibly matching TRBD1 (6 bases). V was trimmed by 0 bases and J by 5 bases, leaving 10 bases between them. This CDR3 is built from 15 residues. Germline V lookup: CDR1 LNHDA, CDR2 SQIVND (reference sequence). For the CDR3, the DNA is TGTGCCAGTAGTATAGAGGGGGGGCCCAATGAAAAACTGTTTTTT. Encoded protein: CASSIEGGPNEKLFF.

The CDR3 protein is CASGLGSGPNTEAFF. The CDR3, as DNA: TGTGCTAGTGGTTTGGGGTCAGGGCCCAACACTGAAGCTTTCTTT. The gene calls are TRBV12-5 and TRBJ1-1, with TRBD1 as a possible D gene (5 bases). Per germline, CDR1 LGHNT and CDR2 FRNRAP. The CDR3 spans 15 residues. V was clipped by 1 base and J by 2 bases, with 11 bases between them.

The table lists this clone with a count of one. The chain couples TRBV6-2 or TRBV6-3 to TRBJ2-5; D might be TRBD2 (5 bases). Looked up from germline, CDR1 is MNHEY and CDR2 is SVGEGT. The CDR3 is 13 residues long. The V end was cut by 2 bases, the J end by 9 bases, with 13 bases between. The CDR3 protein is CASSYEREAAQYF. The CDR3 region has the DNA TGTGCCAGCAGTTACGAGAGGGAAGCGGCCCAGTACTTC.

This clone was detected once. The CDR3 DNA is TGCGCCAGCAGCTTGGACGGGGGGAGAACTGAAGCTTTCTTT. The encoded protein is CASSLDGGRTEAFF. The chain couples TRBV5-1 to TRBJ1-1; possibly TRBD1 for D (5 bases). The CDR3 covers 14 residues. Per the germline V gene, CDR1 is SGHRS and CDR2 is YFSETQ. V dropped 0 bases and J dropped 5 bases, with 11 bases sitting between them.

This sequence joins TRBV4-2 and TRBJ1-2; TRBD1 aligns across 7 bases. V lost 1 base, J lost 6 bases, and 5 bases stayed unmatched. CDR3 length equals 14 residues. Germline V gene sequence: CDR1 LGHNA, CDR2 YNFKEQ. This CDR3 reads CASSQVDRVDGYTF. The CDR3 coding sequence is TGTGCCAGCAGCCAAGTTGACAGGGTGGATGGCTACACCTTC.

The chain is built from TRBV11-2 and TRBJ2-7; D may be TRBD2 (6 bases). The CDR3 covers 13 residues. Germline CDR1 is SGHAT and CDR2 is FQNNGV. The V gene lost 1 base and the J gene lost 4 bases, with 8 bases spanning the gap. For the CDR3, the DNA is TGTGCCAGCAGCTTAGCCCGGGGGTACGAGCAGTACTTC. Translation: CASSLARGYEQYF.

V usage is TRBV19 and J usage is TRBJ2-1; 9 nucleotides line up with TRBD1. This CDR3 is built from 13 residues. Germline V lookup: CDR1 LNHDA, CDR2 SQIVND (reference sequence). V lost 6 bases, J lost 9 bases, and 6 bases stayed unmatched. CDR3 sequence reads: CASSGTGLGEQFF. Written as DNA, the CDR3 is TGTGCCAGTAGCGGGACAGGGCTGGGTGAGCAGTTCTTC.

This chain joins TRBV19 and TRBJ1-1; no reliable D call. The CDR3 covers 14 residues. CDR1 is LNHDA, CDR2 SQIVND, per germline (reference sequence). Trimming shortened V by 4 bases and J by 4 bases, and 13 bases separated the two germline ends. The CDR3: CASSRARPPTEAFF. The CDR3 DNA reads TGTGCCAGTAGTAGAGCCCGTCCTCCCACTGAAGCTTTCTTT.

The chain is built from TRBV18 and TRBJ2-7; D possibly corresponds to TRBD1 (6 bases). Germline assignment: CDR1 KGHSH and CDR2 LQKENI. Trimming removed 2 bases at V and 2 bases at J, with 10 bases between. The length of the CDR3 is 14 residues. The CDR3 coding sequence is TGTGCCAGCTCACCAGGCAGGGGCGCCTACGAGCAGTACTTC. This sequence encodes CASSPGRGAYEQYF. The full variable domain, its missing parts supplied by reference TRBV18 and TRBJ2-7, is NAGVMQNPRHLVRRRGQEARLRCSPMKGHSHVYWYRQLPEEGLKFMVYLQKENIIDESGMPKERFSAEFPKEGPSILRIQQVVRGDSAAYFCASSPGRGAYEQYFGPGTRLTVT.

The chain uses TRBV19 and TRBJ2-5; D unclear. This CDR3 spans 11 amino acids. Germline-derived CDR1 and CDR2 are LNHDA and SQIVND (reference sequence). V lost 10 bases to trimming and J lost 2 bases, with 8 bases between them. The DNA of the CDR3 is TGTGCCACAGACACTCAAGAGACCCAGTACTTC. It translates to CATDTQETQYF.

Written as DNA, the CDR3 is TGCAGCGTCGAAACTCGGGCGGGCACCGTCCTCCACAATGAGCAGTTCTTC. Translating gives CSVETRAGTVLHNEQFF. J is TRBJ2-1 and V is TRBV29-1; D may be TRBD2 (5 bases). Germline V gene lookup returns CDR1 SQVTM and CDR2 ANQGSEA. V lost 6 bases and J lost 5, with 26 bases in between. This CDR3 comprises 17 residues.

A single count supports this clone. The J gene is TRBJ1-3, the V gene TRBV3-1 (or the pseudogene TRBV3-2); TRBD1 aligns across 7 bases. Per germline, CDR1 LGHDT and CDR2 YNNKEL (reference sequence). This CDR3 is 15 amino acids long. Trimming at V came to 3 bases and at J to 4 bases, leaving 6 bases not matched to a gene. The CDR3 region is CASSHTGTDGNTIYF. CDR3 DNA: TGTGCCAGCAGCCATACCGGGACAGACGGAAACACCATATATTTT.

This sequence joins TRBV10-2 and TRBJ2-4; D possibly corresponds to TRBD1 (5 bases). CDR3 length: 13 amino acids. V was pared by 7 bases and J by 1 base, with 8 bases between. Germline V lookup: CDR1 WSHSY, CDR2 SAAADI. CDR3 nucleotide sequence: TGCGCCAGCACCGGACACGCCAAAAACATTCAGTACTTC. Protein: CASTGHAKNIQYF.

This chain joins TRBV6-5 and TRBJ1-6; tentative D call: TRBD1 (6 bases). Germline V gene lookup returns CDR1 MNHEY and CDR2 SVGAGI. The CDR3 is 15 amino acids. Trimming left V 8 bases short and J 10 bases short, with 21 bases between. In nucleotides, the CDR3 is TGTGCCAGCGAGGGTGGAGGGGGGGTTGGGTCACCCCTCCACTTT. It specifies CASEGGGGVGSPLHF.

This chain links TRBV4-2 with TRBJ1-5; D uncertain. The germline V gene has CDR1 LGHNA and CDR2 YNFKEQ. The V gene lost 1 base and the J gene lost 6 bases, with 10 bases spanning the gap. The CDR3 is 14 residues long. This CDR3 reads CASSQAFEGQPQHF. The DNA for the CDR3 is TGTGCCAGCAGCCAAGCTTTTGAGGGTCAGCCCCAGCATTTT.